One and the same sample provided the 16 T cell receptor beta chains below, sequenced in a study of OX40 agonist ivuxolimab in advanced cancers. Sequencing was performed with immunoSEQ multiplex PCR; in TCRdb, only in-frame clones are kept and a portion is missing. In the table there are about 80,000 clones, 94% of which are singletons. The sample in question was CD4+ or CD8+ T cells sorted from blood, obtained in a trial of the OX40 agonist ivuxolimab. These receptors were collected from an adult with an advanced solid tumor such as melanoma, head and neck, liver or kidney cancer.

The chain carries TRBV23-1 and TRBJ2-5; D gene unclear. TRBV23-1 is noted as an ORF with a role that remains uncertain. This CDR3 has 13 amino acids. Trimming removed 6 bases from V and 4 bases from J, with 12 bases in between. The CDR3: CASRRSLVETQYF. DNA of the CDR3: TGCGCCAGCAGAAGGAGCTTAGTAGAGACCCAGTACTTC.

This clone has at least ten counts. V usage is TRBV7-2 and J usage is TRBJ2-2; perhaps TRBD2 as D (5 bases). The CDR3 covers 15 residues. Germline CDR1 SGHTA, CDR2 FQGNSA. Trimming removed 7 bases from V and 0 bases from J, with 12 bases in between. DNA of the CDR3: TGTGCCAGCACCCACGAGGGAGCGAACACCGGGGAGCTGTTTTTT. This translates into CASTHEGANTGELFF. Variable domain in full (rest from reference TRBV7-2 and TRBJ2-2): GAGVSQSPSNKVTEKGKDVELRCDPISGHTALYWYRQSLGQGLEFLIYFQGNSAPDKSGLPSDRFSAERTGGSVSTLTIQRTQQEDSAVYLCASTHEGANTGELFFGEGSRLTVL.

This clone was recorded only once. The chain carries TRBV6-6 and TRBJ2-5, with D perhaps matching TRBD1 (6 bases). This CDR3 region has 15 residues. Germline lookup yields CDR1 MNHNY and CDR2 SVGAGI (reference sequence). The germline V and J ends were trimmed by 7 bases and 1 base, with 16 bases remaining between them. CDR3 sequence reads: CASTFTGTPQETQYF. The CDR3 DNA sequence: TGTGCCAGCACCTTCACGGGGACACCCCAAGAGACCCAGTACTTC.

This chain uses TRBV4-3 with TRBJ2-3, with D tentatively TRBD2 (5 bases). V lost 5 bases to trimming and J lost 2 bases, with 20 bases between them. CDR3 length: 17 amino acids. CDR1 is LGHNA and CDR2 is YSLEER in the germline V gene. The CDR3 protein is CASSKRGIGGATDTQYF. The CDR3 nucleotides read TGCGCCAGCAGCAAGAGAGGGATCGGAGGAGCCACAGATACGCAGTATTTT.

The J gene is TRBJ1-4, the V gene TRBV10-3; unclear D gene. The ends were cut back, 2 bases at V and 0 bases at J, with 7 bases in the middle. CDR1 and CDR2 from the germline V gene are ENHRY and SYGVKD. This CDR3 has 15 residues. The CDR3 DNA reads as TGTGCCATCAGTGAGATATTAACAACTAATGAAAAACTGTTTTTT. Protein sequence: CAISEILTTNEKLFF.

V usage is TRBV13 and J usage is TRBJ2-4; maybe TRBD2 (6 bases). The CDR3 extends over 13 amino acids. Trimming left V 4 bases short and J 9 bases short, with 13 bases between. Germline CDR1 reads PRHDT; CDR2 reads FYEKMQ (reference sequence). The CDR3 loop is CASSSDGGSIQYF. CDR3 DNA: TGTGCCAGCAGCTCAGATGGGGGGTCCATTCAGTACTTC.

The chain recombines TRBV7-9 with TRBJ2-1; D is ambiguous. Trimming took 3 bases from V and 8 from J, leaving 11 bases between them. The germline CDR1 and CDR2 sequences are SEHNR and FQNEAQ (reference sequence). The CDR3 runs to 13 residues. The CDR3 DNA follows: TGTGCCAGCAGCTTCCCTAACCAGGATGAGCAGTTCTTC. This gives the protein CASSFPNQDEQFF.

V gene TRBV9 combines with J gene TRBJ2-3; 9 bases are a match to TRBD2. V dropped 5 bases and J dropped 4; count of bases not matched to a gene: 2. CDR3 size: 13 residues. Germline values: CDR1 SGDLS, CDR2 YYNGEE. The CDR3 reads CASSSGSPDTQYF. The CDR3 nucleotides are TGTGCCAGCAGTAGCGGGAGCCCAGATACGCAGTATTTT.

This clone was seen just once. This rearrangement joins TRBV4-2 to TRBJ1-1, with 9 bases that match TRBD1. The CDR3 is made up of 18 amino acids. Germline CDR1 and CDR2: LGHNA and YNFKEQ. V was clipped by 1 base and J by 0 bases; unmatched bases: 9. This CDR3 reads CASSQAQGAGSVNTEAFF. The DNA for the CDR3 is TGTGCCAGCAGCCAAGCACAGGGGGCAGGATCCGTGAACACTGAAGCTTTCTTT.

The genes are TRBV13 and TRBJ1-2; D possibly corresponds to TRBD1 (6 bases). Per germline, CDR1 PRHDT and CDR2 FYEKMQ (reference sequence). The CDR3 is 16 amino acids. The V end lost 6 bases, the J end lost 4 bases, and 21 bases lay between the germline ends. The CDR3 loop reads CASSFGARGRGYGYTF. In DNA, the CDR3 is TGTGCCAGCAGTTTCGGGGCCAGGGGACGGGGCTATGGCTACACCTTC. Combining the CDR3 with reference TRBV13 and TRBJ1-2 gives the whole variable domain AAGVIQSPRHLIKEKRETATLKCYPIPRHDTVYWYQQGPGQDPQFLISFYEKMQSDKGSIPDRFSAQQFSDYHSELNMSSLELGDSALYFCASSFGARGRGYGYTFGSGTRLTVV.

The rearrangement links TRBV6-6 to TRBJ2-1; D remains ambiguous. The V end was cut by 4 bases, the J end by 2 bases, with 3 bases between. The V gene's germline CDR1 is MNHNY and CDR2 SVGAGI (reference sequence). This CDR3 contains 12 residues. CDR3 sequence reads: CASSSTYNEQFF. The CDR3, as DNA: TGTGCCAGCAGTTCTACCTACAATGAGCAGTTCTTC.

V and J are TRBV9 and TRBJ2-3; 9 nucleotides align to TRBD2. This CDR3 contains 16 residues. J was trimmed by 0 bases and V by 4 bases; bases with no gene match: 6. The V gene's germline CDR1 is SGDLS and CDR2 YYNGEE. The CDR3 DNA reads TGTGCCAGCAGCACATTAGCGGGAGCGAGCACAGATACGCAGTATTTT. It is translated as CASSTLAGASTDTQYF.

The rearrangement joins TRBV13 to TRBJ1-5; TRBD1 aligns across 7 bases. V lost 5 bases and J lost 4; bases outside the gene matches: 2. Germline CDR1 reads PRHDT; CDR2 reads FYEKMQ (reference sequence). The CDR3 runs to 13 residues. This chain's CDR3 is CASSQTGNQPQHF. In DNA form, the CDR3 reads TGTGCCAGCAGCCAGACAGGGAATCAGCCCCAGCATTTT.

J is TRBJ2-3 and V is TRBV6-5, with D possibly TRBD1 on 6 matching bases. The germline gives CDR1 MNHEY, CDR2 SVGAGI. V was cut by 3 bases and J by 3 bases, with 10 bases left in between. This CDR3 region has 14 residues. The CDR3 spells CASSYAGTTDTQYF. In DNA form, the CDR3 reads TGTGCCAGCAGTTATGCCGGGACAACAGATACGCAGTATTTT.

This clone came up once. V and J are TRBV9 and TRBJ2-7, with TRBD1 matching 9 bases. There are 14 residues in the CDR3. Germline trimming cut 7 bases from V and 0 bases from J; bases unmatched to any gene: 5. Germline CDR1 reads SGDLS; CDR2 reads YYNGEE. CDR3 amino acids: CASARTGVSYEQYF. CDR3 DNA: TGTGCCAGCGCTAGGACAGGGGTCTCCTACGAGCAGTACTTC. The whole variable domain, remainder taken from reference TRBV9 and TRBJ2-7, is DSGVTQTPKHLITATGQRVTLRCSPRSGDLSVYWYQQSLDQGLQFLIQYYNGEERAKGNILERFSAQQFPDLHSELNLSSLELGDSALYFCASARTGVSYEQYFGPGTRLTVT.

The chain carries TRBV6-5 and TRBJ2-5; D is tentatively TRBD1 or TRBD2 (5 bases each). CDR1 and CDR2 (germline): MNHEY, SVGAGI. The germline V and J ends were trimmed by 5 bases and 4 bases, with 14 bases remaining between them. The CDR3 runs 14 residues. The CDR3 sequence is CASSGQGAGETQYF. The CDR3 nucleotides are TGTGCCAGCAGTGGCCAGGGTGCGGGAGAGACCCAGTACTTC.